This TCR delta chain was retrieved from a study of delta chains in infants with herpesvirus infections (dated by TCRdb to 2021 to 2024). A note on the overall study: The study prospectively followed a Ugandan infant birth cohort from birth to characterize gammadelta T cell responses to primary cytomegalovirus (CMV) infection. The study searched for a public fetal Vdelta1/Vgamma8 gammadelta TCR clonotype in infants who acquired CMV infection after birth. The previously published Belgian fetal and cord blood gammadelta TCR data were not generated in this cohort and were added only for comparison. By approximate age, the infant blood samples fell into groups of 1.5, 4, 8 and 12 months. Using PBMC, gammadelta TCRs were sequenced for over 15 CMV-infected infants, one of whom was congenitally infected, and for under 10 CMV-uninfected infants who had enough sample available. What the authors observed across the whole study: The authors acknowledged a small sample size and a lack of race- or environment-matched controls, because almost all Ugandans acquire CMV before adulthood. Public-clonotype frequency among Vdelta1 cells appeared to correlate inversely with age at infection and decayed rapidly, seemingly not persisting beyond around 9 weeks. Detection of the public clonotype was limited to the first time point after infection, and the public clonotype was not found in uninfected infants or in infants infected after 120 days. The public Vdelta1 clonotype appeared in 4 of 18 CMV-infected infants: three infected postnatally before 120 days of age, plus the congenitally infected infant. In CMV-uninfected infants, the public clonotype might still exist at levels below the detection limit.

Reading the germline V gene gives CDR1 TSWWSYY and CDR2 QGS. From the cysteine through the phenylalanine, the CDR3 covers 20 amino acids. Of the read, only the CDR3 DNA is kept; its 60 bases are in frame from base 1. Libraries came from RT-PCR. To generate TCR cDNA, PBMC RNA underwent reverse transcription with SuperScript II using gamma-chain- and delta-chain-specific primers. Purification of cDNA was performed with AMPure XP beads, after which the cDNA was amplified and indexed with Illumina adapters by means of the Nextera XT Index Kit. gammadelta TCR libraries were sequenced on an Illumina MiSeq with a V2 300-cycle kit. Regarding the original processing steps: Using MiXCR v2.1.12, CDR3 sequences were assembled, and reads were mapped onto D, J and V genes obtained from GenBank. VDJtools v1.2.1 was used to carry out repertoire analyses of the CDR3 clonotypes. TCRdb reprocessed the public reads with the caller CATT; rows with the same DNA were merged afterwards. These V and J calls derive from TCRdb rather than the authors' analysis. This sample lists approximately 1,300 delta-chain clones; about 8.1% were detected once. The top ten clones comprise roughly 7.7% of the sample.

This clone is considered medium-sized (0.01 to 0.1%). This clone's antigen is unknown. A junction boundary mismatches the germline segment, possibly from a read error. Pregnant women receiving prenatal care in Kampala, Uganda, were recruited, and the infants of these women were enrolled, with documentation of maternal HIV status required. Home visits to families took place weekly, and collection of infant clinical information, oral swabs and peripheral blood began at 6 weeks of age and was repeated every 4 months after that. Blood was drawn into heparin tubes, and PBMC were separated by Ficoll-Paque density gradient centrifugation and then cryopreserved.

Here the sequenced sample was peripheral blood, taken at time point 2 of longitudinal follow-up. The chain uses TRDV1 and TRDJ1; TRDD3 aligns with 10 central bases. This TCR came from a human donor who was a Ugandan infant, either HIV-exposed or HIV-unexposed (not recorded which). The nucleotides are TGTGCTCTGGGGGCTGTGAGTTCGTCTGGGGGATATGAGTGGACCGATAAACTCATCTTT. It translates to CALGAVSSSGGYEWTDKLIF.